This T cell receptor (beta chain) was recorded in a study of blood T cell repertoires in COVID-19. Study at large: Samples taken during acute and convalescent COVID-19 were collected in the United States, Italy and Spain.

The CDR3 totals 15 residues. Germline lookup yields CDR1 SGHTA and CDR2 FQGNSA. The V segment lost 3 bases and the J segment 4 bases; nucleotides outside the gene matches: 5. This clone was seen once. Data came from immunoSEQ multiplex PCR; TCRdb stores just in-frame clones and leaves some out. Here the sample spans 35,000 to 50,000 clones, 80% to 90% being singletons. This sequence joins TRBV7-2 and TRBJ2-7, with 11 bases aligning to TRBD2. The receptor was isolated from a woman older than 75 with acute or convalescent COVID-19. Sequencing used peripheral blood. The CDR3 sequence: CASSFIAGGLYEQYF. Written as DNA, the CDR3 is TGTGCCAGCAGCTTTATAGCGGGGGGGCTGTACGAGCAGTACTTC.